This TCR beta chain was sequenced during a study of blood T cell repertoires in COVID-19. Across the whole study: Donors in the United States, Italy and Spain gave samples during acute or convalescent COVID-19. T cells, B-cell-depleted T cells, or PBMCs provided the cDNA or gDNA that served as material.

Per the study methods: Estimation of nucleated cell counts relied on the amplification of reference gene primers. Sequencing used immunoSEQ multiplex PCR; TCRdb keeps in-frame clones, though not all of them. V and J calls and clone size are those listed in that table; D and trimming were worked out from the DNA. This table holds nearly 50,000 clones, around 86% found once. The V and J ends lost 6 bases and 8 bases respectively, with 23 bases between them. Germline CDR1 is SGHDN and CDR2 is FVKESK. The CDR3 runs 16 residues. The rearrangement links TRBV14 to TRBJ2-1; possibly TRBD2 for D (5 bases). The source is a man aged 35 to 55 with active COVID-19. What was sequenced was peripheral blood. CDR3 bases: TGTGCCAGCAGTCGCCAAATACCCTCGGGGATTGATGAGCAGTTCTTC. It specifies CASSRQIPSGIDEQFF.